The 18 T cell receptor beta chains reported below all come from one sample, sequenced in a study of cytomegalovirus exposure and HLA in healthy donors. The protocol was immunoSEQ multiplex PCR, while the TCRdb copy is restricted to in-frame clones and leaves out a portion. The table records 250,000 to 400,000 clones, roughly 86% of them present only once. The sample taken for sequencing was PBMCs. All receptors derive from a young man in good health and CMV-seronegative.

This clone appeared a single time. The genes are TRBV6-1 and TRBJ2-1; the match to TRBD1 covers 8 bases. Trimming removed 3 bases from V and 0 bases from J; junction bases left unmatched: 1. There are 15 residues in the CDR3. The germline V gene has CDR1 MNHNS and CDR2 SASEGT. The DNA of the CDR3 is TGTGCCAGCAGTGACGACAGGGGCTCCTACAATGAGCAGTTCTTC. This translates into CASSDDRGSYNEQFF.

This sequence joins TRBV6-5 and TRBJ1-4; no clear D. Deletions cut 0 bases from V and 0 bases from J, with 8 bases between. The germline CDR1 and CDR2 sequences are MNHEY and SVGAGI. This CDR3 is built from 16 residues. The DNA for the CDR3 is TGTGCCAGCAGTTACTCGACAACAGCAACTAATGAAAAACTGTTTTTT. Its protein is CASSYSTTATNEKLFF.

The V and J genes are TRBV6-5 and TRBJ2-3; 10 bases are a match to TRBD2. Germline trimming cut 4 bases from V and 2 bases from J; bases unmatched to any gene: 6. The CDR3 is made up of 16 amino acids. Germline V gives CDR1 MNHEY, CDR2 SVGAGI. CDR3 residues: CASSSPSGGFTDTQYF. The DNA for the CDR3 is TGTGCCAGCAGTTCCCCTAGCGGGGGATTCACAGATACGCAGTATTTT.

There are a few counts of this clone. The chain links TRBV11-2 to TRBJ2-7; no reliable D call. V shed 6 bases and J shed 2 bases, with 14 bases lying between them. The germline CDR1 and CDR2 sequences are SGHAT and FQNNGV. The CDR3 is made up of 14 amino acids. The DNA of the CDR3 is TGTGCCAGCAGTTCTCGCCTAGTCCCCTACGAGCAGTACTTC. Its protein is CASSSRLVPYEQYF.

This clone was detected a few times. The genes are TRBV18 and TRBJ2-1, with 8 bases lining up with TRBD1. In germline, CDR1 is KGHSH, CDR2 LQKENI. The CDR3 loop spans 14 amino acids. J was trimmed by 5 bases and V by 4 bases; bases with no gene match: 4. CDR3 region: CASSLWTGNNEQFF. CDR3 in DNA: TGTGCCAGCTCACTCTGGACAGGGAACAATGAGCAGTTCTTC.

The CDR3 sequence: CASSQEWGQGGTGELFF. The CDR3, as DNA: TGCGCCAGCAGCCAAGAATGGGGACAGGGTGGCACCGGGGAGCTGTTTTTT. The chain is built from TRBV4-1 and TRBJ2-2; 9 bases agree with TRBD1. CDR3 size: 17 residues. The V and J ends lost 0 bases and 4 bases, in that order; junction bases with no gene match: 6. Germline CDR1 reads MGHRA; CDR2 reads YSYEKL.

This clone was seen just once. V is TRBV11-2 and J is TRBJ1-2; tentatively, D is TRBD1 (6 bases). Germline V gene sequence: CDR1 SGHAT, CDR2 FQNNGV. Trimming left V 5 bases short and J 5 bases short, with 9 bases between. The CDR3 length is 12 residues. CDR3 amino acids: CASSPQGYGYTF. The CDR3 nucleotides are TGTGCCAGCAGCCCACAGGGATATGGCTACACCTTC.

The CDR3 region has the DNA TGTGCCAGCAGCCCACGGCCTGGACTTGGCACAGATACGCAGTATTTT. Encoded protein: CASSPRPGLGTDTQYF. The chain links TRBV7-2 to TRBJ2-3; D possibly corresponds to TRBD2 (5 bases). The germline V and J ends were trimmed by 5 bases and 1 base, with 16 bases remaining between them. Germline V CDR1 and CDR2: SGHTA, FQGNSA. CDR3 size: 16 residues.

CDR3 loop: CASSYGTSSETQYF. CDR3 sequence (DNA): TGTGCCAGCAGTTACGGGACTAGCTCGGAGACCCAGTACTTC. This chain connects TRBV6-6 to TRBJ2-5, with 9 positions matching TRBD2. Germline CDR1 reads MNHNY; CDR2 reads SVGAGI (reference sequence). The CDR3 has 14 residues. Trimming took 2 bases from V and 5 from J; bases not matched to a gene: 3.

This chain links TRBV2 with TRBJ2-7, with D possibly being TRBD2 (5 bases). CDR3 length: 13 residues. CDR1 and CDR2 from the germline V gene are SNHLY and FYNNEI. V lost 6 bases and J 2 bases, leaving 11 bases between the germline ends. CDR3 DNA: TGTGCCAGCAGCCTCCGGGAAACCTACGAGCAGTACTTC. As protein: CASSLRETYEQYF.

This sequence joins TRBV5-1 and TRBJ2-3, with 14 bases matching TRBD2. The length of the CDR3 is 18 residues. Germline values: CDR1 SGHRS, CDR2 YFSETQ. The J segment lost 0 bases and the V segment lost 2 bases, leaving 5 bases of the junction unmatched. The CDR3 reads CASSLPGLAGVSTDTQYF. The CDR3 nucleotides read TGCGCCAGCAGCTTACCGGGACTAGCGGGGGTTAGCACAGATACGCAGTATTTT.

This clone has a handful of counts. The V call is TRBV6-5, the J call TRBJ2-7; D not resolved. There are 11 residues in the CDR3. Trimming took off 6 bases at V and 6 bases at J, with 9 bases between the two ends. The germline gives CDR1 MNHEY, CDR2 SVGAGI. The DNA of the CDR3 is TGTGCCAGCAGCCGTCTCGGCGAGCAGTACTTC. This codes for CASSRLGEQYF.

The V gene is TRBV4-2, the J gene TRBJ2-2, with TRBD2 matching over 7 bases. Germline CDR1 LGHNA, CDR2 YNFKEQ. CDR3 size: 15 residues. V lost 3 bases, J lost 5 bases, and 6 bases stayed unmatched. This CDR3 reads CASSHGLVRTGELFF. In nucleotides, the CDR3 is TGTGCCAGCAGCCATGGACTAGTAAGGACCGGGGAGCTGTTTTTT.

The rearrangement joins TRBV29-1 to TRBJ2-7; D unclear. Trimming took 2 bases from V and 3 from J, leaving 11 bases between them. In germline, CDR1 is SQVTM, CDR2 ANQGSEA. CDR3 length equals 13 residues. DNA of the CDR3: TGCAGCGTTGAAACCAACTCTGGCTACGAGCAGTACTTC. Translating gives CSVETNSGYEQYF.

The chain links TRBV7-2 to TRBJ2-1, with D hard to call. Trimming took off 1 base at V and 4 bases at J, with 5 bases between the two ends. CDR1 is SGHTA and CDR2 is FQGNSA in the germline V gene. The CDR3 extends over 13 amino acids. Here the CDR3 reads CASSLVAYNEQFF. In DNA form, the CDR3 reads TGTGCCAGCAGCTTAGTGGCTTACAATGAGCAGTTCTTC.

The J gene is TRBJ2-2, the V gene TRBV11-2; 7 nucleotides line up with TRBD2. This CDR3 is 16 amino acids long. CDR1 is SGHAT, CDR2 FQNNGV, per germline. After removal of 2 bases from V and 1 base from J, the junction contained 4 bases not matched to a gene. CDR3 DNA sequence: TGTGCCAGCAGCTTACGGTCTAGCGGGAACACCGGGGAGCTGTTTTTT. This translates into CASSLRSSGNTGELFF.

This rearrangement joins TRBV2 to TRBJ2-5, with unresolved D. Germline CDR1 reads SNHLY; CDR2 reads FYNNEI. V was shortened by 10 bases and J by 3 bases, with 24 bases between the two germline ends. The CDR3 spans 16 residues. In DNA form, the CDR3 reads TGTGCCAACGACTCTCCAGCCTCTAGAGAGAAAGAGACCCAGTACTTC. Protein product: CANDSPASREKETQYF.

V usage is TRBV29-1 and J usage is TRBJ1-5, with D maybe TRBD1 (5 bases). Germline assignment: CDR1 SQVTM and CDR2 ANQGSEA. The V gene lost 7 bases and the J gene lost 4 bases, with 11 bases spanning the gap. The CDR3 spans 12 residues. The CDR3 DNA is TGCAGCGCCGGGGGGGGGAATCAGCCCCAGCATTTT. This gives the protein CSAGGGNQPQHF.